The 21 T cell receptor beta chains presented below share a single source sample, sequenced in a study of blood T cell repertoires in COVID-19. Method: immunoSEQ multiplex PCR; TCRdb's copy keeps in-frame clones and lacks some. The sample records roughly 180,000 clones, around 85% being singletons. The sequenced material came from peripheral blood. These receptors all come from an older woman with acute or convalescent COVID-19.

The chain combines TRBV19 with TRBJ1-5; 7 bases are a match to TRBD1. The junction had 13 bases not matched to a gene; V was cut back by 9 bases and J by 11 bases. The CDR3 is made up of 13 amino acids. Germline V gene sequence: CDR1 LNHDA, CDR2 SQIVND (reference sequence). Here the CDR3 DNA reads TGTGCCAGCCGGCGGGACAGTATGGAAGCCCAGCATTTT. Its protein is CASRRDSMEAQHF.

The genes are TRBV15 and TRBJ2-4; weak D call: TRBD2 (6 bases). Germline V gene sequence: CDR1 LNHNV, CDR2 YYDKDF (reference sequence). V shed 0 bases and J shed 7 bases, with 16 bases lying between them. CDR3 length: 16 residues. CDR3 amino acids: CATSRDLGGGSNIQYF. CDR3 DNA sequence: TGTGCCACCAGCAGAGATTTAGGTGGGGGGTCTAACATTCAGTACTTC.

The chain employs TRBV6-5 and TRBJ1-1; no reliable D call. Germline CDR1 and CDR2: MNHEY and SVGAGI. This CDR3 spans 15 amino acids. V lost 2 bases and J 1 base, leaving 11 bases between the germline ends. This CDR3 is CASSYTGRGNTEAFF. Here the CDR3 DNA reads TGTGCCAGCAGTTACACCGGGAGAGGGAACACTGAAGCTTTCTTT.

The CDR3 spells CASSIQAGRKETQYF. In DNA form, the CDR3 reads TGTGCCAGCAGTATCCAAGCCGGCAGGAAAGAGACCCAGTACTTC. V is TRBV2 and J is TRBJ2-5; no definite D call. The ends were cut back, 5 bases at V and 3 bases at J, with 16 bases in the middle. CDR1 and CDR2 (germline): SNHLY, FYNNEI. The CDR3 spans 15 residues.

The rearrangement uses TRBV29-1 and TRBJ1-2, with TRBD1 as a possible D gene (5 bases). Germline V lookup: CDR1 SQVTM, CDR2 ANQGSEA. V was clipped by 4 bases and J by 8 bases, with 11 bases between them. The CDR3 is 11 residues long. The CDR3 DNA sequence: TGCAGCGTTGGGGCGGGGGGAGGCTACACCTTC. Translated: CSVGAGGGYTF.

The chain has TRBV2 and TRBJ2-1, with 9 bases lining up with TRBD1. This CDR3 is built from 15 residues. The V gene's germline CDR1 is SNHLY and CDR2 FYNNEI. The V and J ends lost 6 bases and 2 bases, in that order; junction bases with no gene match: 5. CDR3 sequence: CASRKDRGAYNEQFF. CDR3 nucleotide sequence: TGTGCCAGCAGGAAGGACAGGGGTGCCTACAATGAGCAGTTCTTC.

This clone showed up just a few times. This sequence joins TRBV5-6 and TRBJ2-3, with D maybe TRBD2 (5 bases). CDR1 is SGHDT and CDR2 is YYEEEE in the germline V gene. CDR3 length equals 13 residues. Trimming shortened V by 4 bases and J by 4 bases, and 10 bases separated the two germline ends. CDR3 residues: CASSRGAADTQYF. CDR3 in DNA: TGTGCCAGCAGCCGTGGAGCGGCAGATACGCAGTATTTT. Based on the CDR3 plus reference TRBV5-6 and TRBJ2-3, the full variable domain is DAGVTQSPTHLIKTRGQQVTLRCSPKSGHDTVSWYQQALGQGPQFIFQYYEEEERQRGNFPDRFSGHQFPNYSSELNVNALLLGDSALYLCASSRGAADTQYFGPGTRLTVL.

There are many counts of this clone. The rearrangement joins TRBV28 to TRBJ1-5; D ambiguous. This CDR3 is 14 amino acids long. The germline V gene has CDR1 MDHEN and CDR2 SYDVKM. Trimming shortened V by 6 bases and J by 4 bases, and 13 bases separated the two germline ends. The CDR3 region is CASSQPRGNQPQHF. CDR3 in DNA: TGTGCCAGCAGCCAACCTCGGGGAAATCAGCCCCAGCATTTT.

This CDR3 reads CASSESNSGELFF. In DNA, the CDR3 is TGTGCCAGCAGTGAATCCAACTCCGGGGAGCTGTTTTTT. The chain links TRBV25-1 to TRBJ2-2; D not resolved. The CDR3 has 13 residues. CDR1 and CDR2 (germline): MGHDK, SYGVNS. The V and J ends lost 1 base and 6 bases respectively, with 6 bases between them. Based on the CDR3 plus reference TRBV25-1 and TRBJ2-2, the full variable domain is EADIYQTPRYLVIGTGKKITLECSQTMGHDKMYWYQQDPGMELHLIHYSYGVNSTEKGDLSSESTVSRIRTEHFPLTLESARPSHTSQYLCASSESNSGELFFGEGSRLTVL.

This chain connects TRBV5-1 to TRBJ1-1; TRBD1 aligns across 7 bases. Germline V gives CDR1 SGHRS, CDR2 YFSETQ. V lost 0 bases, J lost 2 bases, and 4 bases stayed unmatched. The CDR3 covers 15 residues. CDR3 nucleotide sequence: TGCGCCAGCAGCTTGGACAGGGGCGTCAACACTGAAGCTTTCTTT. The encoded protein is CASSLDRGVNTEAFF.

The genes are TRBV6-2 or TRBV6-3 and TRBJ2-2; D is possibly TRBD2 (5 bases). Germline CDR1 reads MNHEY; CDR2 reads SVGEGT. The CDR3 covers 16 residues. V lost 1 base and J lost 6, with 15 bases in between. CDR3 sequence reads: CASSYWAGYTAGELFF. CDR3 sequence (DNA): TGTGCCAGCAGTTACTGGGCGGGCTATACCGCCGGGGAGCTGTTTTTT.

The CDR3 DNA is TGTGCCAGCAGCCAACCGGGACAGGGGTATGGCTACACCTTC. Its protein is CASSQPGQGYGYTF. V gene TRBV3-1 (or the pseudogene TRBV3-2) combines with J gene TRBJ1-2; 10 bases fit TRBD1. Germline CDR1 is LGHDT and CDR2 is YNNKEL (reference sequence). The CDR3 has 14 amino acids. V lost 2 bases and J lost 5; bases outside the gene matches: 2.

CDR3 coding DNA: TGTGCCAGCAGCTCGGACAGGCTCTCCTATAATTCACCCCTCCACTTT. Amino acid sequence: CASSSDRLSYNSPLHF. The chain couples TRBV7-2 to TRBJ1-6, with 7 bases matching TRBD1. Germline loops: CDR1 SGHTA, CDR2 FQGNSA. V trimming: 4 bases; J trimming: 0 bases; junction bases outside the gene matches: 3. The CDR3 is 16 amino acids.

The rearrangement uses TRBV12-5 and TRBJ2-1; 12 bases are shared with TRBD1. The CDR3 totals 15 residues. The trim removed 7 bases at V and 7 bases at J, leaving 8 bases unmatched. The germline V gene encodes CDR1 LGHNT and CDR2 FRNRAP. CDR3 nucleotides: TGTGCTAGTGCGCCAGGGGGACAGGGGGCGAATGAGCAGTTCTTC. As protein: CASAPGGQGANEQFF.

The V call is TRBV27, the J call TRBJ1-5; D uncertain. CDR3 length equals 13 residues. The V end lost 3 bases, the J end lost 5 bases, and 8 bases lay between the germline ends. CDR1 and CDR2 from the germline V gene are MNHEY and SMNVEV (reference sequence). The CDR3 spells CASSFYPDQPQHF. The CDR3, as DNA: TGTGCCAGCAGTTTTTACCCGGATCAGCCCCAGCATTTT.

The rearrangement joins TRBV18 to TRBJ1-2, with 7 bases fitting TRBD1. CDR3 length: 14 residues. Unmatched junction bases numbered 4, after V lost 3 bases and J lost 3 bases. Germline V gene lookup returns CDR1 KGHSH and CDR2 LQKENI. The CDR3, as DNA: TGTGCCAGCTCACCTAACAGGGGAGACTATGGCTACACCTTC. It encodes CASSPNRGDYGYTF.

Points on this clone: The sample has other DNA sequences that encode this CDR3 too. The DNA for the CDR3 is TGTGCCAGCAGCCAAGTATGGGGGGACACTGAAGCTTTCTTT. It translates to CASSQVWGDTEAFF. The J gene is TRBJ1-1, the V gene TRBV3-1 (or the pseudogene TRBV3-2); possible D gene TRBD1, 5 bases. Trimming removed 1 base at V and 3 bases at J, with 9 bases between. Germline assignment: CDR1 LGHDT and CDR2 YNNKEL (reference sequence). The CDR3 has 14 amino acids.

This clone was seen a single time. This chain connects TRBV5-1 to TRBJ1-1; D not certain. The CDR3 is made up of 12 amino acids. Trimming removed 0 bases at V and 5 bases at J, with 5 bases between. Germline loops: CDR1 SGHRS, CDR2 YFSETQ. The CDR3 region is CASSLDGTEAFF. DNA of the CDR3: TGCGCCAGCAGCTTGGACGGGACTGAAGCTTTCTTT.

This chain joins TRBV29-1 and TRBJ2-3; 14 bases map to TRBD2. The CDR3 covers 17 residues. Unmatched junction bases numbered 12, after V lost 5 bases and J lost 5 bases. Germline values: CDR1 SQVTM, CDR2 ANQGSEA. The CDR3 sequence is CSVSLTSGRAGEDTQYF. CDR3 nucleotides: TGCAGCGTTTCCTTGACTAGCGGGAGGGCCGGGGAAGATACGCAGTATTTT.

V and J are TRBV9 and TRBJ2-2; 8 positions match TRBD2. CDR1 is SGDLS and CDR2 is YYNGEE in the germline V gene. V was pared by 0 bases and J by 7 bases, with 5 bases of the junction left unmatched. This CDR3 has 15 amino acids. In DNA form, the CDR3 reads TGTGCCAGCAGCGTAGCGAGACTAGCGTACGGGGAGCTGTTTTTT. Its translation: CASSVARLAYGELFF.

In its sample, this clone was seen a few times. This chain joins TRBV6-5 and TRBJ1-2, with 7 positions matching TRBD1. Unmatched junction bases numbered 2, after V lost 7 bases and J lost 0 bases. The CDR3 has 13 residues. Per the germline V gene, CDR1 is MNHEY and CDR2 is SVGAGI. This CDR3 is CASTGGANYGYTF. The CDR3 nucleotides are TGTGCCAGCACAGGGGGAGCTAACTATGGCTACACCTTC.